This TCR beta chain was retrieved from a study of blood T cell repertoires in COVID-19. On the study more broadly: Samples came from the United States, Italy and Spain, spanning acute and convalescent COVID-19. PBMCs, B-cell-depleted T cells, or T cells provided the cDNA or gDNA that made up the material.

This clone was detected only a few times. Patients at the Seattle site were enrolled during active infection and followed longitudinally. The V gene's germline CDR1 is SQVTM and CDR2 ANQGSEA. Trimming removed 0 bases at V and 0 bases at J, with 11 bases between. The CDR3 has 15 residues. Methods used by the authors: Reference gene primer amplification gave estimated nucleated cell counts. TCRdb's copy holds only in-frame clones and misses some; the assay was immunoSEQ multiplex PCR. The V and J calls and the clone size are those of that table, but D and trimming were determined from the DNA. The table includes about 500,000 clones, approximately 91% detected once.

This receptor was identified in a woman aged 50 to 60 with COVID-19, enrolled during active disease. The rearrangement uses TRBV29-1 and TRBJ1-2, with no clear D. The specimen sequenced was peripheral blood. The CDR3 DNA reads as TGCAGCGTTGAAGATCGGTCCTTAGCTAACTATGGCTACACCTTC. It encodes CSVEDRSLANYGYTF.